This TCR beta chain was recorded in a study of vaccination effects on CD4 cells after COVID-19. Study-wide context: Participants completed two doses of the BNT162b2 or mRNA-1273 vaccine.

Sequencing was preceded by expansion of antigen-specific CD4+ T cells with viral peptide pools in the ViraFEST assay. CD4+ T cells were isolated after around 10 days of culture. Vaccinees lacked prior SARS-CoV-2 infection and tested negative for nucleocapsid antibodies. On days 3 and 7, fresh IL-2 medium replaced half the medium. The CDR3 is 14 residues long. V shed 4 bases and J shed 5 bases, with 10 bases lying between them. Germline V gene data show CDR1 as SGHRS and CDR2 as YFSETQ. Here immunoSEQ multiplex PCR was the method, and the copy in TCRdb shows in-frame clones only, minus some. The data hold 77,000 or so clones, with 78% observed a single time. Only a few counts were recorded for this clone. Its antigen is not identified.

The TCR comes from a human donor who received a COVID-19 vaccine. The genes are TRBV5-1 and TRBJ1-6; D is possibly TRBD1 (5 bases). Sequencing was performed on CD4+ T cells from PBMCs cultured with SARS-CoV-2 spike peptides, taken before COVID-19 vaccination. The CDR3 sequence: CASSQGRNNSPLHF. In DNA form, the CDR3 reads TGCGCCAGCAGCCAGGGACGTAATAATTCACCCCTCCACTTT.